This TCR beta chain was captured by sequencing in a study of early T cells in non-severe SARS-CoV-2 infection. Study overall: The input, bulk RNA from unsorted whole blood, was sequenced, and chains were unpaired.

The study's findings and limits: CD4 and private specificities were missed by VDJdb matching, which favored anti-spike CD8 responses.

Germline CDR1 is SNHLY and CDR2 is FYNNEI. Trimming removed 5 bases from V and 6 bases from J; junction bases left unmatched: 5. CDR3 size: 15 residues. Unique molecular identifiers (one per individual cDNA molecule) were attached. In TCRdb, the 5' RACE reads were re-called with MiXCR into one record per CDR3 protein. This sample yields 98,000 or so distinct CDR3 sequences, of which more than 9.5% are seen a single time; roughly 5% belongs to the top ten. Details on this clonotype: Its antigen is unknown.

Sequenced sample: whole blood. The chain joins TRBV2 to TRBJ2-3; 13 bases line up with TRBD2. The clonotype originates from an adult who was a healthcare worker with PCR-confirmed SARS-CoV-2 infection or an uninfected control (not recorded which). CDR3 sequence: CASSPRTSGGDTQYF. CDR3 coding DNA: TGTGCCAGCAGTCCTAGGACTAGCGGGGGTGATACGCAGTATTTT.